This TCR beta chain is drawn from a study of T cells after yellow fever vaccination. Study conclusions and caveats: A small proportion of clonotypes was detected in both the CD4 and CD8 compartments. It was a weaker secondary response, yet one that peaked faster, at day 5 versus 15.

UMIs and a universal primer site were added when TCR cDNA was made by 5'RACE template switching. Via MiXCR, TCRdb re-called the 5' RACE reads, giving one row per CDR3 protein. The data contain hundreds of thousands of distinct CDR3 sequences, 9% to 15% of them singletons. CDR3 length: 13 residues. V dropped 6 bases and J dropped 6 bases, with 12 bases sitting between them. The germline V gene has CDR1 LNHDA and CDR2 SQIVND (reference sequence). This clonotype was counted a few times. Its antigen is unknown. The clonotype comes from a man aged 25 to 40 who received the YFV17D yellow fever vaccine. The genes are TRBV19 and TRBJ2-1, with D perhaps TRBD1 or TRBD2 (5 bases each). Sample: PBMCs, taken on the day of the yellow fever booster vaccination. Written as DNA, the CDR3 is TGTGCCAGTAGGGCGGTGGGGACCAATGAGCAGTTCTTC. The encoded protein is CASRAVGTNEQFF.